These 17 T cell receptor beta chains share one sample of origin, sequenced in a study of low-dose radiotherapy and immunotherapy resistance in tumors. TRAV and TRBV primers primed cDNA for both TCRalpha and TCRbeta. With a constant-region primer and a V-primer adapter, TCRs were subjected to roughly 20 PCR cycles of amplification. Each CDR3 protein gets one entry after TCRdb re-called the reads with MiXCR. The table includes about 39,000 distinct CDR3 sequences, around 20% detected once. Sample time point: after trial treatment. Noted treatment: LDRT plus nivolumab, ipilimumab, low-dose cyclophosphamide and aspirin (RACIN trial). Sequenced here: PBMCs, sampled after low-dose radiotherapy plus immunotherapy. All receptors derive from a female donor with ovarian cancer.

In this sample, this clonotype turned up a few times. The chain links TRBV5-1 to TRBJ2-3, with a weak D call TRBD2 (5 bases). Deletions cut 0 bases from V and 2 bases from J, with 7 bases between. CDR1 is SGHRS, CDR2 YFSETQ, per germline. This CDR3 has 14 amino acids. The CDR3, as DNA: TGCGCCAGCAGCTTGGCGGGGTACACAGATACGCAGTATTTT. It specifies CASSLAGYTDTQYF.

There are many counts of this clonotype. The V and J genes are TRBV19 and TRBJ2-7; TRBD1 matches 9 bases. Trimming removed 5 bases from V and 3 bases from J; junction bases left unmatched: 5. Germline CDR1 is LNHDA and CDR2 is SQIVND (reference sequence). The CDR3 has 14 residues. Written as DNA, the CDR3 is TGTGCCAGTAGTCCCTCGGACAGGGGCTACGAGCAGTACTTC. Protein product: CASSPSDRGYEQYF.

This clonotype appeared many times. The V call is TRBV4-2, the J call TRBJ2-3; D tentatively reads TRBD1 or TRBD2 (7 bases each). Trimming stripped 11 bases from V and 3 bases from J, with 15 bases between. There are 13 residues in the CDR3. Germline CDR1 is LGHNA and CDR2 is YNFKEQ. CDR3 coding DNA: TGTGCCGTCGGGCAGGGGGGGACAGATACGCAGTATTTT. It codes for CAVGQGGTDTQYF.

There are many counts of this clonotype. The genes are TRBV20-1 and TRBJ2-1; D not certain. The CDR3 covers 15 residues. Trimming took 0 bases from V and 5 from J, leaving 14 bases between them. Germline V CDR1 and CDR2: DFQATT, SNEGSKA (reference sequence). In DNA form, the CDR3 reads TGCAGTGCTAGAGAGGTAGGAACAGCCAACAATGAGCAGTTCTTC. This encodes CSAREVGTANNEQFF.

The genes are TRBV5-1 and TRBJ1-2; D uncertain. Germline CDR1 SGHRS, CDR2 YFSETQ. The CDR3 is 13 residues long. V was cut by 0 bases and J by 9 bases, with 12 bases left in between. Written as DNA, the CDR3 is TGCGCCAGCAGCTTGGGTCGGGGTGAGAGCTACACCTTC. It codes for CASSLGRGESYTF. The complete variable domain, with remaining parts taken from reference TRBV5-1 and TRBJ1-2, reads KAGVTQTPRYLIKTRGQQVTLSCSPISGHRSVSWYQQTPGQGLQFLFEYFSETQRNKGNFPGRFSGRQFSNSRSEMNVSTLELGDSALYLCASSLGRGESYTFGSGTRLTVV.

This clonotype was seen only a few times. This chain joins TRBV27 and TRBJ1-2; 10 bases fit TRBD1. Germline values: CDR1 MNHEY, CDR2 SMNVEV (reference sequence). The V segment lost 5 bases and the J segment 8 bases; nucleotides outside the gene matches: 8. The CDR3 loop spans 14 amino acids. CDR3 nucleotides: TGTGCCAGCAGTGGACAGGGGGTTCTCTCAGGCTACACCTTC. Its protein product is CASSGQGVLSGYTF.

This clonotype was observed many times. This CDR3 reads CASRRQSYEQYF. The CDR3 DNA follows: TGTGCCAGCAGACGACAGTCCTACGAGCAGTACTTC. This chain links TRBV2 with TRBJ2-7, with D tentatively TRBD1 (5 bases). CDR1 SNHLY and CDR2 FYNNEI come from the germline V gene. V lost 6 bases and J 1 base, leaving 7 bases between the germline ends. The CDR3 consists of 12 residues.

The chain employs TRBV29-1 and TRBJ2-1, with TRBD2 identical over 11 bases. The CDR3 totals 16 residues. CDR1 is SQVTM, CDR2 ANQGSEA, per germline. V lost 2 bases, J lost 4 bases, and 7 bases stayed unmatched. The CDR3 bases are TGCAGCGTTGAACCAACTAGCGGGAGTTGGTACAATGAGCAGTTCTTC. Amino acid sequence: CSVEPTSGSWYNEQFF.

This clonotype was seen repeatedly, ten times or more. V and J are TRBV30 and TRBJ2-3; D not certain. The V end was cut by 5 bases, the J end by 10 bases, with 16 bases between. Germline V CDR1 and CDR2: GTSNPN, SVGIG (reference sequence). The CDR3 is made up of 12 amino acids. CDR3 in amino acids: CAWEEPGEAQYF. The CDR3 bases are TGTGCCTGGGAGGAGCCAGGCGAGGCGCAGTATTTT.

This clonotype was seen repeatedly, ten times or more. The rearrangement joins TRBV20-1 to TRBJ2-7; 7 bases are a match to TRBD2. The CDR3 covers 13 residues. Trimming at V came to 1 base and at J to 0 bases, leaving 0 bases not matched to a gene. Looked up from germline, CDR1 is DFQATT and CDR2 is SNEGSKA (reference sequence). In DNA form, the CDR3 reads TGCAGTGCTAGAGGCGGGAGCTCCTACGAGCAGTACTTC. This sequence encodes CSARGGSSYEQYF.

This clonotype has only one observation. It differs at one base from a far larger clone, so likely a read error. CDR3 nucleotides: TGTGCCAGCAGCCTGTCGGGACAGGCTGAATGGCAGTTCTTC. It codes for CASSLSGQAEWQFF. The rearrangement links TRBV5-5 to TRBJ2-1, with 8 bases matching TRBD1. Trimming removed 4 bases from V and 12 bases from J; junction bases left unmatched: 12. This CDR3 has 14 residues. The V gene's germline CDR1 is SGHKS and CDR2 YYEKEE (reference sequence).

In its sample, this clonotype was seen many times. The genes are TRBV7-3 and TRBJ2-5; 9 nucleotides match TRBD2. V shed 5 bases, J shed 2 bases, and the junction held 15 bases outside the gene matches. The CDR3 spans 18 residues. From germline, CDR1 is SGHTA and CDR2 FQGTGA. The CDR3, as DNA: TGTGCCAGCAGCCCCGTCTCGGCGGGGGGGCCTGAGCAAGAGACCCAGTACTTC. Protein product: CASSPVSAGGPEQETQYF.

The rearrangement links TRBV6-6 to TRBJ2-1, with a possible D match to TRBD1 (6 bases). The CDR3 is made up of 13 amino acids. Germline assignment: CDR1 MNHNY and CDR2 SVGAGI (reference sequence). V lost 5 bases and J 4 bases, leaving 9 bases between the germline ends. The CDR3 DNA follows: TGTGCCAGCAGTCGGACAGTTTACAATGAGCAGTTCTTC. Amino acids: CASSRTVYNEQFF.

This clonotype has ten or more counts. The rearrangement joins TRBV2 to TRBJ1-1; D remains ambiguous. Germline assignment: CDR1 SNHLY and CDR2 FYNNEI. Trimming took 5 bases from V and 3 from J, leaving 7 bases between them. The CDR3 sequence is 12 residues long. CDR3 nucleotides: TGTGCCAGCAGTAGTGGCGACACTGAAGCTTTCTTT. Its translation is CASSSGDTEAFF. Variable domain in full (rest from reference TRBV2 and TRBJ1-1): EPEVTQTPSHQVTQMGQEVILRCVPISNHLYFYWYRQILGQKVEFLVSFYNNEISEKSEIFDDQFSVERPDGSNFTLKIRSTKLEDSAMYFCASSSGDTEAFFGQGTRLTVV.

This clonotype came up many times. The DNA of the CDR3 is TGTGCCAGCAGCTTAAGCGGCGGACAGGGGGAGACCCAGTACTTC. Translated, it gives CASSLSGGQGETQYF. This chain links TRBV7-3 with TRBJ2-5; 9 bases are shared with TRBD1. Trimming removed 1 base from V and 5 bases from J; junction bases left unmatched: 5. Looked up from germline, CDR1 is SGHTA and CDR2 is FQGTGA. The CDR3 has 15 residues.

This clonotype was seen ten or more times. The chain couples TRBV3-1 to TRBJ2-2; 7 bases are shared with TRBD2. This CDR3 has 16 amino acids. J was trimmed by 8 bases and V by 0 bases; bases with no gene match: 9. Germline CDR1 and CDR2: LGHDT and YNNKEL (reference sequence). CDR3 nucleotides: TGTGCCAGCAGCCAAGAACTGGCGGCTAGCGGAGGGGAGCTGTTTTTT. Translated, it gives CASSQELAASGGELFF.

The sample holds many counts of this clonotype. The chain recombines TRBV6-1 with TRBJ1-2; 9 positions agree with TRBD1. Germline values: CDR1 MNHNS, CDR2 SASEGT. Trimming removed 4 bases from V and 6 bases from J; junction bases left unmatched: 12. This CDR3 has 16 amino acids. Here the CDR3 reads CASSGRGTGISNGYTF. The CDR3 region has the DNA TGTGCCAGCAGTGGGAGGGGGACAGGGATATCAAATGGCTACACCTTC.